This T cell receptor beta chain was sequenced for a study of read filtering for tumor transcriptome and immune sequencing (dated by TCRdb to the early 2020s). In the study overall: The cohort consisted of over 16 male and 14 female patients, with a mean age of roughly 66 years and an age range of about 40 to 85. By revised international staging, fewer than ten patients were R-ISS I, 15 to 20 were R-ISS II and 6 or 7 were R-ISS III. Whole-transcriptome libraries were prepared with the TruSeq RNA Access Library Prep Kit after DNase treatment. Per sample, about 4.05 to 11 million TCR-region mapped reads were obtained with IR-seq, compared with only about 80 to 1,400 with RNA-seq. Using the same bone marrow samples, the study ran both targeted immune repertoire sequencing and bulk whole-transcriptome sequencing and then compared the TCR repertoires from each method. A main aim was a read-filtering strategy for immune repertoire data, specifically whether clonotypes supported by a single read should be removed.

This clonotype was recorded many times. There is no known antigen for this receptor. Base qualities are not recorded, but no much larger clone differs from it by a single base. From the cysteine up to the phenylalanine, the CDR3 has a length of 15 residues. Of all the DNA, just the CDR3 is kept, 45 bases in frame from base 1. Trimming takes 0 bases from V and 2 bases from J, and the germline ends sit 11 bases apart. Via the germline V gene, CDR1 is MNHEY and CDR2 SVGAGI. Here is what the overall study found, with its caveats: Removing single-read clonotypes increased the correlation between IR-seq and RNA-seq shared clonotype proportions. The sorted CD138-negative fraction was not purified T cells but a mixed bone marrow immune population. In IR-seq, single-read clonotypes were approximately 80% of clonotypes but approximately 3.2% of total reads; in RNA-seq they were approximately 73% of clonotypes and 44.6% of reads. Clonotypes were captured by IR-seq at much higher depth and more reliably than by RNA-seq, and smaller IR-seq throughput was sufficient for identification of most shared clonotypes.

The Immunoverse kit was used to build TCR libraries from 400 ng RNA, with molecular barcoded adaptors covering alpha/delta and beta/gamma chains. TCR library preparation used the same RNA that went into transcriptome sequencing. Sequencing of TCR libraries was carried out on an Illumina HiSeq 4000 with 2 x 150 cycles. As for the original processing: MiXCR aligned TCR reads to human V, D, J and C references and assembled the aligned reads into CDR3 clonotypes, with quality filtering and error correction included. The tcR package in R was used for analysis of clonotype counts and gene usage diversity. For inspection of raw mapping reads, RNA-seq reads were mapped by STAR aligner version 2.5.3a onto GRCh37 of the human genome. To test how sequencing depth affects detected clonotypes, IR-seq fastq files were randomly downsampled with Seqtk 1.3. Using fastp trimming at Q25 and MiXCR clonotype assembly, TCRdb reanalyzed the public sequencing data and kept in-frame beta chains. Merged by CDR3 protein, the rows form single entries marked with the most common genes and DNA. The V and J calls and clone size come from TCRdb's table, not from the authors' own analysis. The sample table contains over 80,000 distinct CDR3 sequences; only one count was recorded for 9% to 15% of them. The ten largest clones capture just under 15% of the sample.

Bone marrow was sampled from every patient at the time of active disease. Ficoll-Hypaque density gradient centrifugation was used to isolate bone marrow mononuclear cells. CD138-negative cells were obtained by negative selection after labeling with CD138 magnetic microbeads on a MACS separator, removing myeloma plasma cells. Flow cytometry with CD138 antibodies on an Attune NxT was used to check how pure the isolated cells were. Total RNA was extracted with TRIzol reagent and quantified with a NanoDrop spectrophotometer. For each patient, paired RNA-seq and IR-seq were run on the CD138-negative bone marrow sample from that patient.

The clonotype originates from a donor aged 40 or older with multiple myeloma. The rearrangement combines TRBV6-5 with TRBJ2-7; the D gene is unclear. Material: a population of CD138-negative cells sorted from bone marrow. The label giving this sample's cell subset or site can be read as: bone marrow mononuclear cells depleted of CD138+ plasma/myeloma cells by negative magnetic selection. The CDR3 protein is CASSYSDGSTYEQYF. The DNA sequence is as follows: TGTGCCAGCAGTTACTCAGATGGGTCAACCTACGAGCAGTACTTC.